This T cell receptor beta chain was documented in a study of shared clonotypes between healthy human individuals. The wider study: With ages of 18 to 49, the donors were two women and a few men.

With regard to this clone: Its antigen remains unknown.

Findings of the study overall: It was anticipated that sequencing depth would influence how many clonotypes donors shared.

Genomic DNA from each subset was divided evenly over several immunoSEQ plates. Replicate PCRs for sorted subsets used 200 ng DNA; this equaled 25,000 to 35,000 T cell genomes. This table comes from immunoSEQ multiplex PCR, and its TCRdb copy is limited to in-frame clones, with some not included. Seen here are some 630,000 clones, more than 70% observed once, and the top ten hold about 1.8%. The receptor comes from a woman in her 30s in good health. Sequencing was carried out using memory CD4+ T cells sorted from blood. Described subset: CD45RA-negative fraction.

Here the CDR3 DNA reads TGTGCCAGCTCACCGAAGGGGGCGGTTGGCTACACCTTC. Protein sequence: CASSPKGAVGYTF. The chain employs TRBV18 and TRBJ1-2, with 7 bases aligning to TRBD1. After removal of 3 bases from V and 7 bases from J, the junction contained 5 bases not matched to a gene. Germline V gene data show CDR1 as KGHSH and CDR2 as LQKENI. This CDR3 region has 13 residues. The variable domain in full, with the rest retrieved from reference TRBV18 and TRBJ1-2, is NAGVMQNPRHLVRRRGQEARLRCSPMKGHSHVYWYRQLPEEGLKFMVYLQKENIIDESGMPKERFSAEFPKEGPSILRIQQVVRGDSAAYFCASSPKGAVGYTFGSGTRLTVV.